The rows below give T cell receptor beta chains drawn from one sample of a study of molecular identifiers for immune sequencing clone quantification. TCRdb re-derived calls from the PCR reads in MiXCR, one entry per CDR3 protein. The sample includes a few hundred thousand distinct CDR3 sequences, over 20% of them seen just once. Sequencing used naive CD8+ T cells from blood, with Jurkat cell RNA spiked in. These receptors originate from a human donor in good health. Some libraries in this study had Jurkat cell RNA spiked in. Both conserved end residues are part of each CDR3. A D gene is named only where the DNA matches it firmly. Size tells how often a clone was seen (once, few, many) or the class of an expanded clone, and some rows leave it out.

clone size: NA; V gene: TRBV7-6; D gene: TRBD2; J gene: TRBJ2-5; CDR3 protein: CASSLRGRADETQYF; CDR3 DNA: TGTGCCAGCAGCTTACGAGGGAGGGCCGATGAGACCCAGTACTTC
clone size: many; V gene: TRBV29-1; D gene: TRBD1; J gene: TRBJ1-1; CDR3 protein: CSVEGTGALGTEAFF; CDR3 DNA: TGCAGCGTTGAAGGGACAGGGGCCCTGGGAACTGAAGCTTTCTTT
clone size: few; V gene: TRBV12-5; D gene: NA; J gene: TRBJ1-6; CDR3 protein: CASAPAGSSYNSPLHF; CDR3 DNA: TGTGCTAGTGCCCCGGCGGGGAGCTCCTATAATTCACCCCTCCACTTT
clone size: few; V gene: TRBV3-1; D gene: TRBD1; J gene: TRBJ2-7; CDR3 protein: CASSNPDRAAEQYF; CDR3 DNA: TGTGCCAGCAGCAATCCTGACAGGGCAGCCGAGCAGTACTTC
clone size: NA; V gene: TRBV5-6; D gene: NA; J gene: TRBJ2-2; CDR3 protein: CASSLTDPGELFF; CDR3 DNA: TGTGCCAGCAGCTTGACGGACCCCGGGGAGCTGTTTTTT
clone size: NA; V gene: TRBV4-1; D gene: NA; J gene: TRBJ1-5; CDR3 protein: CASSPLGLSNQPQHF; CDR3 DNA: TGCGCCAGCAGCCCCTTGGGGTTAAGCAATCAGCCCCAGCATTTT
clone size: NA; V gene: TRBV19; D gene: NA; J gene: TRBJ1-1; CDR3 protein: CASSLRRDFGAEAFF; CDR3 DNA: TGTGCCAGTAGTCTAAGGCGGGACTTTGGGGCTGAAGCTTTCTTT
clone size: many; V gene: TRBV7-9; D gene: NA; J gene: TRBJ2-3; CDR3 protein: CASRPYFDTQYF; CDR3 DNA: TGTGCCAGCAGACCCTATTTTGATACGCAGTATTTT
clone size: few; V gene: TRBV19; D gene: TRBD1; J gene: TRBJ1-1; CDR3 protein: CASSIGTGLGTEAFF; CDR3 DNA: TGTGCCAGTAGTATAGGGACAGGGCTCGGCACTGAAGCTTTCTTT
clone size: many; V gene: TRBV12-3/TRBV12-4; D gene: NA; J gene: TRBJ2-3; CDR3 protein: CASSQITGHTDTQYF; CDR3 DNA: TGTGCCAGCAGCCAGATCACAGGGCACACAGATACGCAGTATTTT
clone size: many; V gene: TRBV12-3/TRBV12-4; D gene: NA; J gene: TRBJ2-5; CDR3 protein: CASSGQTQETQYF; CDR3 DNA: TGTGCCAGCTCCGGACAGACACAAGAGACCCAGTACTTC
clone size: many; V gene: TRBV29-1; D gene: TRBD1; J gene: TRBJ2-1; CDR3 protein: CSSRQGTYNEQFF; CDR3 DNA: TGCAGCTCTAGACAGGGGACCTACAATGAGCAGTTCTTC
clone size: few; V gene: TRBV5-8; D gene: NA; J gene: TRBJ2-3; CDR3 protein: CASREEGSLPPYTDTQYF; CDR3 DNA: TGTGCCAGCAGGGAGGAAGGGTCCTTACCGCCTTACACAGATACGCAGTATTTT
clone size: NA; V gene: TRBV6-1; D gene: TRBD2; J gene: TRBJ2-7; CDR3 protein: CASSEWSDLGKLAGPSHYEQYF; CDR3 DNA: TGTGCCAGCAGTGAATGGAGTGATTTAGGCAAACTAGCGGGTCCCTCACATTACGAGCAGTACTTC
clone size: few; V gene: TRBV7-6; D gene: NA; J gene: TRBJ2-5; CDR3 protein: CASSTDRNQETQYF; CDR3 DNA: TGTGCCAGCAGCACCGACAGGAACCAAGAGACCCAGTACTTC
clone size: NA; V gene: TRBV2; D gene: NA; J gene: TRBJ1-2; CDR3 protein: CASLGRAVHGYTF; CDR3 DNA: TGTGCCAGCCTCGGGAGGGCGGTACATGGCTACACCTTC
clone size: NA; V gene: TRBV5-1; D gene: TRBD1; J gene: TRBJ2-5; CDR3 protein: CASSWGRTGQETQYF; CDR3 DNA: TGCGCCAGCAGCTGGGGCCGGACAGGGCAAGAGACCCAGTACTTC
clone size: NA; V gene: TRBV7-9; D gene: TRBD1; J gene: TRBJ2-5; CDR3 protein: CASSLTGLETQYF; CDR3 DNA: TGTGCCAGCAGCTTGACAGGGTTAGAGACCCAGTACTTC
clone size: once; V gene: TRBV7-2; D gene: NA; J gene: TRBJ1-1; CDR3 protein: CASSSWGNTEALF; CDR3 DNA: TGTGCCAGCAGCTCGTGGGGGAACACTGAAGCTCTCTTT
clone size: once; V gene: TRBV7-9; D gene: NA; J gene: TRBJ1-1; CDR3 protein: CASSLGPEGLGIEAFF; CDR3 DNA: TGTGCCAGCAGCCTGGGGCCCGAGGGGCTTGGCATTGAAGCTTTCTTT
clone size: few; V gene: TRBV4-3; D gene: NA; J gene: TRBJ1-5; CDR3 protein: CASSQEAGSNQPQHF; CDR3 DNA: TGCGCCAGCAGCCAAGAGGCAGGGAGCAATCAGCCCCAGCATTTT
clone size: NA; V gene: TRBV29-1; D gene: NA; J gene: TRBJ2-2; CDR3 protein: CNVVRNTGELFF; CDR3 DNA: TGCAACGTTGTAAGAAACACCGGGGAGCTGTTTTTT
clone size: many; V gene: TRBV6-5; D gene: TRBD1; J gene: TRBJ1-2; CDR3 protein: CASSVRDRIDGYTF; CDR3 DNA: TGTGCCAGCAGTGTCCGGGACAGGATCGATGGCTACACCTTC
clone size: many; V gene: TRBV7-9; D gene: NA; J gene: TRBJ2-7; CDR3 protein: CASSLAQGASYEQYF; CDR3 DNA: TGTGCCAGCAGCTTAGCGCAGGGCGCCAGCTACGAGCAGTACTTC
clone size: NA; V gene: TRBV7-9; D gene: NA; J gene: TRBJ2-3; CDR3 protein: CASTYSGGPYSTDTQYF; CDR3 DNA: TGTGCCAGCACCTATTCCGGGGGGCCCTATAGCACAGATACGCAGTATTTT
clone size: NA; V gene: TRBV20-1; D gene: NA; J gene: TRBJ2-3; CDR3 protein: CSARDEVAKFTDTQYF; CDR3 DNA: TGCAGTGCTAGAGATGAAGTAGCGAAATTCACAGATACGCAGTATTTT
clone size: NA; V gene: TRBV13; D gene: NA; J gene: TRBJ1-1; CDR3 protein: CASSQGYGLVGAFF; CDR3 DNA: TGTGCCAGCAGCCAGGGATATGGTTTGGTGGGAGCTTTCTTT
clone size: few; V gene: TRBV5-1; D gene: TRBD1; J gene: TRBJ2-7; CDR3 protein: CASTRTGAYEQYF; CDR3 DNA: TGCGCCAGCACCCGGACAGGGGCGTACGAGCAGTACTTC
clone size: few; V gene: TRBV12-3/TRBV12-4; D gene: TRBD1; J gene: TRBJ2-7; CDR3 protein: CASSPRTGPSYEQYF; CDR3 DNA: TGTGCCAGCAGCCCTAGGACAGGACCATCCTACGAGCAGTACTTC
clone size: NA; V gene: TRBV27; D gene: TRBD1; J gene: TRBJ2-3; CDR3 protein: CASSSEGAYTDTQYF; CDR3 DNA: TGTGCCAGCAGTTCCGAGGGGGCTTACACAGATACGCAGTATTTT
clone size: few; V gene: TRBV7-6; D gene: NA; J gene: TRBJ2-3; CDR3 protein: CASSPREGASTDTQYF; CDR3 DNA: TGTGCCAGCAGTCCCCGTGAGGGTGCGAGCACAGATACGCAGTATTTT
clone size: NA; V gene: TRBV2; D gene: NA; J gene: TRBJ1-5; CDR3 protein: CASNGGNSVNQPQHF; CDR3 DNA: TGTGCCAGCAATGGGGGGAACTCGGTCAATCAGCCCCAGCATTTT
clone size: few; V gene: TRBV19; D gene: TRBD1; J gene: TRBJ1-5; CDR3 protein: CASSIGDRGLQPQHF; CDR3 DNA: TGTGCCAGTAGTATAGGGGACAGGGGGCTTCAGCCCCAGCATTTT
clone size: few; V gene: TRBV20-1; D gene: NA; J gene: TRBJ2-4; CDR3 protein: CSAREAGEAKNIQYF; CDR3 DNA: TGCAGTGCTAGAGAAGCAGGGGAAGCCAAAAACATTCAGTACTTC
clone size: NA; V gene: TRBV6-1; D gene: NA; J gene: TRBJ2-7; CDR3 protein: CASSLGGINYEQYF; CDR3 DNA: TGTGCCAGCAGTCTAGGCGGGATTAACTACGAGCAGTACTTC
clone size: NA; V gene: TRBV27; D gene: TRBD1; J gene: TRBJ2-7; CDR3 protein: CASSSATGYPTYEQYF; CDR3 DNA: TGTGCCAGCAGTTCCGCGACAGGGTACCCGACCTACGAGCAGTACTTC
clone size: NA; V gene: TRBV27; D gene: NA; J gene: TRBJ2-7; CDR3 protein: CASSLSVGNLYEQYF; CDR3 DNA: TGTGCCAGCAGTTTATCGGTTGGAAATCTCTACGAGCAGTACTTC
clone size: many; V gene: TRBV5-6; D gene: NA; J gene: TRBJ2-7; CDR3 protein: CASSLERRDTEYF; CDR3 DNA: TGTGCCAGCAGCTTGGAGAGACGGGACACCGAGTACTTC
clone size: few; V gene: TRBV19; D gene: NA; J gene: TRBJ1-2; CDR3 protein: CASSIGLGYTF; CDR3 DNA: TGTGCCAGTAGTATAGGACTGGGCTACACCTTC
clone size: many; V gene: TRBV5-1; D gene: NA; J gene: TRBJ1-3; CDR3 protein: CASSLGVSGNTIYF; CDR3 DNA: TGCGCCAGCAGCTTGGGAGTCTCTGGAAACACCATATATTTT
clone size: few; V gene: TRBV4-3; D gene: TRBD2; J gene: TRBJ2-5; CDR3 protein: CASSQGLAGGQETQYF; CDR3 DNA: TGCGCCAGCAGCCAGGGACTAGCGGGAGGGCAAGAGACCCAGTACTTC
clone size: NA; V gene: TRBV5-1; D gene: NA; J gene: TRBJ1-1; CDR3 protein: CASSLISGGIEAFF; CDR3 DNA: TGCGCCAGCAGCTTGATCTCAGGCGGAATTGAAGCTTTCTTT
clone size: many; V gene: TRBV5-4; D gene: NA; J gene: TRBJ2-7; CDR3 protein: CASSWGLSYEQYF; CDR3 DNA: TGTGCCAGCAGCTGGGGGCTGAGCTACGAGCAGTACTTC